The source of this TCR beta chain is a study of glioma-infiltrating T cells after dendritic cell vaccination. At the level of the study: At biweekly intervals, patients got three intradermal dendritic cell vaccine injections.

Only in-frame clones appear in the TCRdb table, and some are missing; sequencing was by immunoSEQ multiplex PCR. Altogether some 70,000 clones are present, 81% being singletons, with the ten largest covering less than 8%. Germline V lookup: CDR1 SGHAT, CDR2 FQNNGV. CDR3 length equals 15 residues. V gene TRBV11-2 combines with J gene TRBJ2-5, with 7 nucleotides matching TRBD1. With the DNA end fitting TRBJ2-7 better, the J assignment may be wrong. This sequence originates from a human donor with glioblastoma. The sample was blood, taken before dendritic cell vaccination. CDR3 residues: CASSSPAGGSYEQYF. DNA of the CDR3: TGTGCCAGCAGCTCCCCGGCAGGGGGCTCCTACGAGCAGTACTTC.